This passage covers 6 T cell receptor beta chains from one sample sequenced in a study of blood T cell repertoires in COVID-19. Generated by immunoSEQ multiplex PCR, the TCRdb table keeps only in-frame clones and is missing some. The table includes fewer than 250,000 clones, around 90% detected once. Sequencing was performed on peripheral blood. These receptor sequences come from a man aged 30-40 years with COVID-19, enrolled during active disease.

The chain recombines TRBV6-5 with TRBJ1-2; perhaps TRBD1 as D (5 bases). V lost 0 bases and J 3 bases, leaving 11 bases between the germline ends. Germline loops: CDR1 MNHEY, CDR2 SVGAGI. The CDR3 is 15 residues long. CDR3 sequence: CASSYSPGMDYGYTF. In DNA, the CDR3 is TGTGCCAGCAGTTACTCTCCAGGGATGGACTATGGCTACACCTTC.

The chain combines TRBV24-1 with TRBJ2-3; TRBD2 matches at 8 bases. The CDR3 loop spans 18 amino acids. V shed 9 bases, J shed 2 bases, and the junction held 18 bases outside the gene matches. In germline, CDR1 is KGHDR, CDR2 SFDVKD. The CDR3 protein is CATCGGGPGGGNTDTQYF. DNA for the CDR3: TGTGCCACCTGTGGTGGTGGGCCGGGCGGGGGGAACACAGATACGCAGTATTTT.

The chain has TRBV3-1 (or the pseudogene TRBV3-2) and TRBJ2-2, with a tentative D call TRBD1 (6 bases). The length of the CDR3 is 15 residues. The V end was cut by 2 bases, the J end by 6 bases, with 13 bases between. CDR1 LGHDT and CDR2 YNNKEL come from the germline V gene (reference sequence). CDR3 coding DNA: TGTGCCAGCAGCCAAAGGGGGATTGGGGCCGGGGAGCTGTTTTTT. It is translated as CASSQRGIGAGELFF.

This sequence joins TRBV9 and TRBJ1-1, with D possibly being TRBD1 (6 bases). CDR1 is SGDLS, CDR2 YYNGEE, per germline. This CDR3 is built from 14 residues. V was trimmed by 2 bases and J by 4 bases, leaving 12 bases between them. This CDR3 is CASSVSDRPTEAFF. In nucleotides, the CDR3 is TGTGCCAGCAGCGTTTCAGACAGGCCCACTGAAGCTTTCTTT.

As DNA, the CDR3 is TGTGCCAGCAGCTCACAGGGGACTAACACCGGGGAGCTGTTTTTT. Protein sequence: CASSSQGTNTGELFF. The genes are TRBV7-3 and TRBJ2-2, with D tentatively TRBD1 (7 bases). This CDR3 spans 15 amino acids. CDR1 is SGHTA, CDR2 FQGTGA, per germline. The V and J ends lost 4 bases and 2 bases respectively, with 11 bases between them.

The chain has TRBV3-1 (or the pseudogene TRBV3-2) and TRBJ1-3, with 11 bases matching TRBD1. V lost 1 base and J lost 8; bases outside the gene matches: 4. Germline V gene data show CDR1 as LGHDT and CDR2 as YNNKEL (reference sequence). The CDR3 sequence is 15 residues long. The CDR3 sequence is CASSQGDRGSYTIYF. CDR3 coding DNA: TGTGCCAGCAGCCAAGGGGACAGGGGGTCATACACCATATATTTT.